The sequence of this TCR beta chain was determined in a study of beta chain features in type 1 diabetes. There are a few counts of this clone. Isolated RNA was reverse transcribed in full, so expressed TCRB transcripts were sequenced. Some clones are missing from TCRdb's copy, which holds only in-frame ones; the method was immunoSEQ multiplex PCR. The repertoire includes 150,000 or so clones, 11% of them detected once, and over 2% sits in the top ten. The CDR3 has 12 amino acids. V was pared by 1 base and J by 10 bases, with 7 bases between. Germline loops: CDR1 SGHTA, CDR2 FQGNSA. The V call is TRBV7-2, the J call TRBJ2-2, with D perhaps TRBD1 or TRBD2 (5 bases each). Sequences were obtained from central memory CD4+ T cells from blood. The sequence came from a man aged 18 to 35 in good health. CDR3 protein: CASSLDGAELFF. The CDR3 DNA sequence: TGTGCCAGCAGCTTAGACGGGGCGGAGCTGTTTTTT.